Given below is one T cell receptor (beta chain) in context. No antigen is known for it. Base-call qualities are not available, and no considerably larger clone is one nucleotide away. The sample contains more than one DNA sequence encoding this CDR3. Focal radiation therapy combined with CTLA-4 blockade (ipilimumab) was tested in patients with chemo-refractory metastatic non-small-cell lung cancer. Library preparation used the immunoSEQ multiplex PCR assay. What TCRdb holds here is the immuneACCESS table cut down to in-frame rearrangements. Part of the clones is not present; checked against another copy, under half of the missing clones reflect an unresolved V gene, and the others are unexplained. The sample yields roughly 110,000 clones; 85% were counted once. The ten top clones hold roughly 2.5% of the sample. This specimen comes from a study of radiotherapy plus CTLA-4 blockade in lung cancer (dated by TCRdb to the late 2010s). Concerning the study at large: Among the enrolled patients, approximately 18% had an objective response, and roughly 30% reached disease control. The study at large found these results: After treatment with radiotherapy and ipilimumab, TCR clones that originated in tumors expanded in peripheral blood. The strongest predictors of response, as reported, were early dynamic changes in blood T cell clones along with a rise in serum interferon-beta after radiation.

Trimming removed 7 bases from V and 0 bases from J, leaving 13 bases between the germline ends. Looking up the germline V gene yields CDR1 SGHRS and CDR2 YFSETQ. The CDR3 numbers 14 residues from cysteine through phenylalanine. Kept here is only the CDR3 DNA, which spans 42 bases and is read in frame from base 1. Sequencing was performed on peripheral blood, taken from a patient treated with radiotherapy plus ipilimumab. The receptor was derived from a human donor with non-small cell lung cancer that progressed on radiotherapy plus ipilimumab. Some clones in this sample may be carry-over from other donors' samples. The rearranged segments are TRBV5-1 and TRBJ1-1; a tentative D call is TRBD1 (5 bases match). CDR3 region: CASSLAGMNTEAFF. The nucleotides read TGCGCCAGCTCCTTGGCAGGGATGAACACTGAAGCTTTCTTT.